This T cell receptor (beta chain) stems from a study of T cell responses to AZD1222 COVID-19 vaccine. Study-level findings and limits: The study identified only five or six AZD1222 recipients as seropositive at baseline. Across the whole spike, CD4 TCRs peaked at regions 160-218 and 743-854. Spike-specific TCR breadth and depth grew following two AZD1222 doses. Repertoire samples came only from after the peak T cell response.

CDR1 MDHEN and CDR2 SYDVKM come from the germline V gene. The CDR3 is 11 amino acids. Trimming left V 4 bases short and J 0 bases short, with 0 bases between. Worth noting for this clone: Its specificity is not known.

The method was immunoSEQ multiplex PCR; TCRdb's version includes in-frame clones alone and lacks a portion of them. The table records roughly 80,000 clones, over 75% of them present only once. The chain is built from TRBV28 and TRBJ2-5; D remains unclear. Sequencing was performed on peripheral blood, taken on day 0 of MenACWY control vaccination. The receptor comes from an adult in good health. CDR3 loop: CASSYQETQYF. CDR3 nucleotide sequence: TGTGCCAGCAGTTACCAAGAGACCCAGTACTTC.